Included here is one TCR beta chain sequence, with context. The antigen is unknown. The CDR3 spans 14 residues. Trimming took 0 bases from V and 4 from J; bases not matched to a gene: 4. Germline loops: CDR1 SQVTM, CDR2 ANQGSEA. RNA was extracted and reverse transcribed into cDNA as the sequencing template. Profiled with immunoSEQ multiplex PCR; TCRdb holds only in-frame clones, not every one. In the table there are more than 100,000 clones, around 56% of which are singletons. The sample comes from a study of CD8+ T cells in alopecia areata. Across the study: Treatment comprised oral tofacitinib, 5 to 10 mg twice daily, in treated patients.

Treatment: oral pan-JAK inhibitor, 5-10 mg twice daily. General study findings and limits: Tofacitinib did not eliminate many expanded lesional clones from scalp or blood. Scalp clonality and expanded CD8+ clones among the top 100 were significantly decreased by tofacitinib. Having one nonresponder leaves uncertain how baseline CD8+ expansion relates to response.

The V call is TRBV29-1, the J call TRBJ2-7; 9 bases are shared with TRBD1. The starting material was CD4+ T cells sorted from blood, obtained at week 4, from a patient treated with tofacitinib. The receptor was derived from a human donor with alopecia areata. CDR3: CSVEDTGGPYEQYF. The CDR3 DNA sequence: TGCAGCGTTGAAGACACAGGGGGCCCATACGAGCAGTACTTC.